This passage covers 2 T cell receptor beta chains from one sample sequenced in a study. A single record per CDR3 protein comes from TCRdb applying MiXCR to the 5' RACE reads. The table lists around 52,000 distinct CDR3 sequences, roughly 30% of them singletons. Sequencing was performed on tumor-infiltrating memory CD4+ T cells sorted from the breast tumor. Subset of the sample: memory CD4+ T cells, CD4+CD45RO+CD25-. These receptors were obtained from a female donor with breast cancer.

V gene TRBV10-3 combines with J gene TRBJ2-5; D may match TRBD1 or TRBD2 (5 bases each). The CDR3 length is 13 residues. The V end was cut by 8 bases, the J end by 5 bases, with 15 bases between. CDR1 and CDR2 (germline): ENHRY, SYGVKD. The CDR3 loop is CAIGSREKETQYF. CDR3 DNA: TGTGCCATCGGCTCCAGGGAGAAGGAGACCCAGTACTTC.

The chain recombines TRBV5-1 with TRBJ2-5; D is uncertain. Germline V gives CDR1 SGHRS, CDR2 YFSETQ. The CDR3 consists of 14 residues. Deletions cut 1 base from V and 4 bases from J, with 11 bases between. The DNA of the CDR3 is TGCGCCAGCAGCTTGCGCGATTCCACAGAGACCCAGTACTTC. Translation gives CASSLRDSTETQYF.